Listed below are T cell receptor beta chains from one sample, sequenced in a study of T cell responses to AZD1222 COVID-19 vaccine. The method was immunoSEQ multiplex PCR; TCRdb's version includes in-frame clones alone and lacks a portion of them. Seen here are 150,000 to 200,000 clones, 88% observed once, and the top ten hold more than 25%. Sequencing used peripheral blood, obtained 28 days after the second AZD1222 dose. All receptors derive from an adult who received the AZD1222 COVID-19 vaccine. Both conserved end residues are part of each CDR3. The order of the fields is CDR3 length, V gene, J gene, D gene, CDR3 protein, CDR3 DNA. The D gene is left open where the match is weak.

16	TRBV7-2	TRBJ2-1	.	CASRLGGLSSYNEQFF	TGTGCCAGCCGCCTTGGAGGCCTTAGCTCCTACAATGAGCAGTTCTTC
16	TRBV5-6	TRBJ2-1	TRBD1	CASSLRRTGAYNEQFF	TGTGCCAGCAGCTTGCGTCGGACAGGGGCCTACAATGAGCAGTTCTTC
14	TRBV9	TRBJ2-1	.	CASSLRNVKDEQFF	TGTGCCAGCAGCCTCCGGAATGTAAAGGATGAGCAGTTCTTC
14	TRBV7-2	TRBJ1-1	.	CASSLDMGNTEAFF	TGTGCCAGCAGCTTAGATATGGGTAACACTGAAGCTTTCTTT
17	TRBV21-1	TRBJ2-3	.	CASSKGSSGGSTDTQYF	TGTGCCAGCAGCAAAGGGTCCTCGGGCGGGAGCACAGATACGCAGTATTTT
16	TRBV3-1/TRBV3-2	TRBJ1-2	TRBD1	CASRRSGGKANYGYTF	TGTGCCAGCAGACGATCAGGGGGTAAAGCTAACTATGGCTACACCTTC
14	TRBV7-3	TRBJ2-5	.	CASSIVADQGTQYF	TGTGCCAGCAGCATAGTTGCGGATCAAGGGACCCAGTACTTC
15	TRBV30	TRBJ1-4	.	CAWSVSGQINEKLFF	TGTGCCTGGAGTGTATCCGGACAGATTAATGAAAAACTGTTTTTT
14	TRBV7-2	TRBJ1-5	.	CASSLRQAGQPQHF	TGTGCCAGCAGCTTAAGACAGGCCGGACAGCCCCAGCATTTT
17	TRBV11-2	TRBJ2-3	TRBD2	CASSLVASGRATDTQYF	TGTGCCAGCAGCTTAGTGGCTAGCGGGAGAGCGACAGATACGCAGTATTTT
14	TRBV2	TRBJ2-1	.	CASKEPGWANEQFF	TGTGCCAGCAAGGAACCAGGGTGGGCCAATGAGCAGTTCTTC